The clone carrying this T cell receptor (beta chain) was found a few times. This sample was taken from a study of T cells after yellow fever vaccination. J lost 5 bases, V lost 3 bases, and 7 bases had no gene match. This CDR3 has 16 amino acids. Researchers made TCR cDNA using 5'RACE template switching, and this step added a universal primer site and UMIs. MiXCR, run by TCRdb on the 5' RACE reads, gives a single entry per CDR3 protein. The data hold about 340,000 distinct CDR3 sequences, with approximately 9% observed a single time. The source of this sequence is a young man who received the YFV17D yellow fever vaccine. The chain couples TRBV12-3 or TRBV12-4 to TRBJ1-2; 12 bases fit TRBD1. This specimen consisted of PBMCs, obtained on the day of the first yellow fever vaccination. CDR3: CASSLGTGGSSYGYTF. The CDR3 DNA reads as TGTGCCAGCAGTTTGGGGACAGGGGGCTCGAGTTATGGCTACACCTTC.